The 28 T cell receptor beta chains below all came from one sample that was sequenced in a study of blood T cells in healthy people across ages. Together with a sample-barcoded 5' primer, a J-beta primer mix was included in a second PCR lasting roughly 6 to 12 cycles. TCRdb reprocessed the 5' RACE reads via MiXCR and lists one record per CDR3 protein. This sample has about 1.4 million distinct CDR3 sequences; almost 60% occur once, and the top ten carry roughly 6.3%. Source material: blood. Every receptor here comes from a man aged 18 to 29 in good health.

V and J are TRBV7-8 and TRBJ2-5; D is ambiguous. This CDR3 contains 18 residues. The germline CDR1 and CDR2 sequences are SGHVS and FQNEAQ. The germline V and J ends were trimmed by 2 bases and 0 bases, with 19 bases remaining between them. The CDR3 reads CASSLPALAGPHQETQYF. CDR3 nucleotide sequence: TGTGCCAGCAGCTTACCCGCTCTCGCCGGTCCGCACCAAGAGACCCAGTACTTC. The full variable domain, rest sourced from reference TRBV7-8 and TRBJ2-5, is GAGVSQSPRYKVAKRGQDVALRCDPISGHVSLFWYQQALGQGPEFLTYFQNEAQLDKSGLPSDRFFAERPEGSVSTLKIQRTQQEDSAVYLCASSLPALAGPHQETQYFGPGTRLLVL.

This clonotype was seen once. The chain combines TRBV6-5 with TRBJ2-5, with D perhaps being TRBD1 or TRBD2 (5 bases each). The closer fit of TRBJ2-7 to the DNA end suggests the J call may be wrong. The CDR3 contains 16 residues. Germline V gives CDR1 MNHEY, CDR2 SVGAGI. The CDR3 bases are TGTGCCAGCAGCAACACGGGGCAGTGGATTGTTTACGAGCAGTACTTC. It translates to CASSNTGQWIVYEQYF.

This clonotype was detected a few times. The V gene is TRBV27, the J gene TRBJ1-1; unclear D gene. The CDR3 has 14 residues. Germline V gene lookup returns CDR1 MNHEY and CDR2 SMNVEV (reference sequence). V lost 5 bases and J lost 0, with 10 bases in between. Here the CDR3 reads CASSPTGMNTEAFF. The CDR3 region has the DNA TGTGCCAGCAGTCCCACGGGGATGAACACTGAAGCTTTCTTT.

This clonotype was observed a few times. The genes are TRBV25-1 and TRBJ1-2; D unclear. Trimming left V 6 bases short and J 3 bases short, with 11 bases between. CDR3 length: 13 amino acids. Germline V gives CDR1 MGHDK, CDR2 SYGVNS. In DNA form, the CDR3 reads TGTGCCAGCAGCTTTACTATGGACTATGGCTACACCTTC. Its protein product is CASSFTMDYGYTF.

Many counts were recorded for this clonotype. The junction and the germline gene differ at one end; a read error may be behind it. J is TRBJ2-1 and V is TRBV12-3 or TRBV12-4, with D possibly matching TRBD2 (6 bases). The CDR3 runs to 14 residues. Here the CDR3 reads CASSLGTAYNEQFF. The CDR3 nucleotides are TGTGCCAGCAGCTTAGGGACTGCCTACAATGAGCAGTTCTTC.

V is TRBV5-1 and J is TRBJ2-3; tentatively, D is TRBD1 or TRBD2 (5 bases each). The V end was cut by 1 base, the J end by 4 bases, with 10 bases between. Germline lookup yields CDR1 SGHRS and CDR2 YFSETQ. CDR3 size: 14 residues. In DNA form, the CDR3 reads TGCGCCAGCAGCTTGTTCGGGGACCCAGATACGCAGTATTTT. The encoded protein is CASSLFGDPDTQYF. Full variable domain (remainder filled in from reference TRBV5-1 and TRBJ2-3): KAGVTQTPRYLIKTRGQQVTLSCSPISGHRSVSWYQQTPGQGLQFLFEYFSETQRNKGNFPGRFSGRQFSNSRSEMNVSTLELGDSALYLCASSLFGDPDTQYFGPGTRLTVL.

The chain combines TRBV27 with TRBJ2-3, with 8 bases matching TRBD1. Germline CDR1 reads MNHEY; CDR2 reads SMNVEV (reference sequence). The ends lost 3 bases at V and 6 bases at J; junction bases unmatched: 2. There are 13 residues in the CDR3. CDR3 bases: TGTGCCAGCAGTTTCAGGGGGCAGGATACGCAGTATTTT. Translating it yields CASSFRGQDTQYF.

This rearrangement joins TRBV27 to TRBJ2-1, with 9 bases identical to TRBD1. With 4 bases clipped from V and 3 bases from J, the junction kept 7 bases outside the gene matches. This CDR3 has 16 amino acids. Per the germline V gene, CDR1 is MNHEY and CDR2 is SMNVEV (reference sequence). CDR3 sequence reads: CASSSLTGGIYNEQFF. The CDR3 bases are TGTGCCAGCAGTTCCCTTACAGGGGGCATCTACAATGAGCAGTTCTTC.

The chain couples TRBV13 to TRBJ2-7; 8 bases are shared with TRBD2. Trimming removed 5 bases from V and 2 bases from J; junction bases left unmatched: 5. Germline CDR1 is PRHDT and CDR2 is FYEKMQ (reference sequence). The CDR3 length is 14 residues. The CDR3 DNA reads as TGTGCCAGCAGCACAAGCGGGAGTGCCTACGAGCAGTACTTC. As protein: CASSTSGSAYEQYF.

The CDR3 loop is CASRKGLAVTDTQYF. The CDR3 nucleotides are TGTGCCAGCAGGAAGGGACTAGCGGTCACAGATACGCAGTATTTT. J is TRBJ2-3 and V is TRBV4-2; 11 nucleotides line up with TRBD2. Germline V gene sequence: CDR1 LGHNA, CDR2 YNFKEQ. The CDR3 extends over 15 amino acids. V trimming: 6 bases; J trimming: 2 bases; junction bases outside the gene matches: 4.

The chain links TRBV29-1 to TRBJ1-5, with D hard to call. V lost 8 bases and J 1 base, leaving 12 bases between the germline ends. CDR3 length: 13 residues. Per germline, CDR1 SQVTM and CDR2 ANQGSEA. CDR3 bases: TGCAGCATCCTGGACGGGAGCAATCAGCCCCAGCATTTT. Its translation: CSILDGSNQPQHF.

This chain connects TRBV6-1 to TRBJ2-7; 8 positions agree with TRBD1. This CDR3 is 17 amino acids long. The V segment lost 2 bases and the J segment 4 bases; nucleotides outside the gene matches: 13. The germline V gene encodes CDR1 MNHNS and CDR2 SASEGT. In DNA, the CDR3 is TGTGCCAGCAGTGAAATTTTTGGGGTCAGGGGGCCGTACGAGCAGTACTTC. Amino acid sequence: CASSEIFGVRGPYEQYF.

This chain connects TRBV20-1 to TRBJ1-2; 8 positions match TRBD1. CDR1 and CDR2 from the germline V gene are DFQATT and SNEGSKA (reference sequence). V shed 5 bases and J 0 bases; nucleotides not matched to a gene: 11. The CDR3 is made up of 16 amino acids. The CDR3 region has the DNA TGCAGTGCTGAGGGACAGGAATTTGGACCTAACTATGGCTACACCTTC. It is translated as CSAEGQEFGPNYGYTF.

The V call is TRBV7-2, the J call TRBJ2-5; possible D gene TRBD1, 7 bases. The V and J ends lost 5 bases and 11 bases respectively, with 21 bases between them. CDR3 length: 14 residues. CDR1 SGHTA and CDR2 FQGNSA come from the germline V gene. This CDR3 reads CASSPTGRLDEQYF. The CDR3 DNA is TGTGCCAGCAGCCCGACAGGGAGGTTAGATGAGCAGTACTTC.

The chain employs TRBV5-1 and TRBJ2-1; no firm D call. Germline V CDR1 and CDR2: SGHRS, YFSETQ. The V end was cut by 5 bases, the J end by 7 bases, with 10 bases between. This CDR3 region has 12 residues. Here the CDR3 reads CASRTQPNEQFF. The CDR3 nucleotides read TGCGCCAGCAGAACTCAGCCGAATGAGCAGTTCTTC.

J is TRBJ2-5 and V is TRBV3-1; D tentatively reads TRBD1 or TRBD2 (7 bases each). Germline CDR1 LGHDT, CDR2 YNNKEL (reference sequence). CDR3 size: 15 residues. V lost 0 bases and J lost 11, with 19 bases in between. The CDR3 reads CASSQDGRGRGEQYF. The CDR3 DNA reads TGTGCCAGCAGCCAAGATGGGAGGGGGCGAGGTGAGCAGTACTTC.

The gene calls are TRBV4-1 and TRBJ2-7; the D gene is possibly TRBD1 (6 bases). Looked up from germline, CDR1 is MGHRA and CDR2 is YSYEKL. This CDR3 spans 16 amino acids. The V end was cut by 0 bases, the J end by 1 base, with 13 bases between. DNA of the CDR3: TGCGCCAGCAGCCAAGATGGACAGACCGCTTCCTACGAGCAGTACTTC. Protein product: CASSQDGQTASYEQYF.

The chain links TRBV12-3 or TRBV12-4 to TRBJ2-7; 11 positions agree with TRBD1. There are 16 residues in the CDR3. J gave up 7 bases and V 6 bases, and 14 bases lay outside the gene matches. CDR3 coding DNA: TGTGCCAGCAGGCCGACCGGGACAGGGGGTCGGGATGAGCAGTACTTC. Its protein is CASRPTGTGGRDEQYF.

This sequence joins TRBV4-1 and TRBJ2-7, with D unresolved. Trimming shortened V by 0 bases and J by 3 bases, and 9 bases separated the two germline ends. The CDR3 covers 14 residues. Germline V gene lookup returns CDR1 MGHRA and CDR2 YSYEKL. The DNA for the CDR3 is TGCGCCAGCAGCCAAGAACAGCCAAACTACGAGCAGTACTTC. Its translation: CASSQEQPNYEQYF.

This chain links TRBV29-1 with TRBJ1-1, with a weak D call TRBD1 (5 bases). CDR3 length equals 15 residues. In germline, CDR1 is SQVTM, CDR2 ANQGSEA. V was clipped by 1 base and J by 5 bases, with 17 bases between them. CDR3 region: CSVEGFTGVRTEAFF. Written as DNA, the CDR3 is TGCAGCGTTGAAGGGTTCACAGGAGTGAGGACTGAAGCTTTCTTT. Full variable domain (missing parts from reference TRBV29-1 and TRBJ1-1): SAVISQKPSRDICQRGTSLTIQCQVDSQVTMMFWYRQQPGQSLTLIATANQGSEATYESGFVIDKFPISRPNLTFSTLTVSNMSPEDSSIYLCSVEGFTGVRTEAFFGQGTRLTVV.

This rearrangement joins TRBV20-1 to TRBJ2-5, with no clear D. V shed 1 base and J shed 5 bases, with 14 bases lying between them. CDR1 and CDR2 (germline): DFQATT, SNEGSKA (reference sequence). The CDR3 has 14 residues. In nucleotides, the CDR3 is TGCAGTGCTAGAGGCTTGGCGAGCTGGGAGACCCAGTACTTC. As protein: CSARGLASWETQYF.

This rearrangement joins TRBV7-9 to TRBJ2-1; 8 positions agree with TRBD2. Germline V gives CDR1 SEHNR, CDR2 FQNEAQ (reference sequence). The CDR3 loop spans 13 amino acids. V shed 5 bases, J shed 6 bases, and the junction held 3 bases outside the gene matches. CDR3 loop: CASSASGSNEQFF. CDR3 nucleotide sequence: TGTGCCAGCAGCGCAAGCGGGAGCAATGAGCAGTTCTTC. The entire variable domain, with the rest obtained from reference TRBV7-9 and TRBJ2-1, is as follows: DTGVSQNPRHKITKRGQNVTFRCDPISEHNRLYWYRQTLGQGPEFLTYFQNEAQLEKSRLLSDRFSAERPKGSFSTLEIQRTEQGDSAMYLCASSASGSNEQFFGPGTRLTVL.

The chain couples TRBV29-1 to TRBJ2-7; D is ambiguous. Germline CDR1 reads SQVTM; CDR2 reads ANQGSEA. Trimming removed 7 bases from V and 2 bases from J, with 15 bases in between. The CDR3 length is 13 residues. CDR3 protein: CSGTKGYPYEQYF. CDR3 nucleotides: TGCAGCGGTACTAAGGGTTACCCCTACGAGCAGTACTTC.

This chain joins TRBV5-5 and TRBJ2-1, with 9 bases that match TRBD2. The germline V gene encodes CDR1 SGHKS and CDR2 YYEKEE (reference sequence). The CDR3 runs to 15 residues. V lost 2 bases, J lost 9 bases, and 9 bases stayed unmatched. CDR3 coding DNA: TGTGCCAGCAGCTTTGGCTTGGGACTAGCACGTGAGCAGTTCTTC. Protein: CASSFGLGLAREQFF.

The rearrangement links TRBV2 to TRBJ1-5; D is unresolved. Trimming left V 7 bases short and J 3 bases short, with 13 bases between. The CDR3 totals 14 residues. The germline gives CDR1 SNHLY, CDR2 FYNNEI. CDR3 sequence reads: CASKTGFNNQPQHF. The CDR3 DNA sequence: TGTGCCAGCAAAACGGGGTTTAACAATCAGCCCCAGCATTTT.

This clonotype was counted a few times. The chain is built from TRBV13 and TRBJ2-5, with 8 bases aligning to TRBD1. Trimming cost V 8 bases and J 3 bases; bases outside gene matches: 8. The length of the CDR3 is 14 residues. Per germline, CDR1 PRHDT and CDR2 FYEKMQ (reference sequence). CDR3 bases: TGTGCCAGCTTGAGGACAGGGACCGAAGAGACCCAGTACTTC. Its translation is CASLRTGTEETQYF.

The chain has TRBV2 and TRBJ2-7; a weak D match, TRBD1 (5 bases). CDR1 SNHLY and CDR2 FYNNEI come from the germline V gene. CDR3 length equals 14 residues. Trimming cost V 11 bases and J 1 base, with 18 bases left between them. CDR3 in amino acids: CALEKGQGSYEQYF. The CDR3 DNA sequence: TGTGCCCTCGAGAAAGGGCAGGGATCCTACGAGCAGTACTTC.

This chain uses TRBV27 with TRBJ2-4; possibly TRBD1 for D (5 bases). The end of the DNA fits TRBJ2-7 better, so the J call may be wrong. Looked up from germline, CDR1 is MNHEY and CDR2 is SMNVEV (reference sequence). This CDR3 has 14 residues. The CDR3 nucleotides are TGTGCCAGCAGTCCGACAGCCAGAACCTACGAGCAGTACTTC. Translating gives CASSPTARTYEQYF.